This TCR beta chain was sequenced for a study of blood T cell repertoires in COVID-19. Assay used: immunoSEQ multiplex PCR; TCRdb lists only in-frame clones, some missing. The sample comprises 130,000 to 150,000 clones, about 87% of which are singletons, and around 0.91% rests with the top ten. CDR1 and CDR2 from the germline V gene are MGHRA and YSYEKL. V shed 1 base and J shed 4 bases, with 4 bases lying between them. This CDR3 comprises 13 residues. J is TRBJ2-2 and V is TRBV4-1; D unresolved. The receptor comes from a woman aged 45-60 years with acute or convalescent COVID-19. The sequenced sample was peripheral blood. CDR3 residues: CASSQGLTGELFF. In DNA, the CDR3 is TGCGCCAGCAGCCAAGGGCTCACCGGGGAGCTGTTTTTT.